This T cell receptor beta chain was sequenced for a study of control samples from healthy donors and cancer patients. Sequencing was performed with immunoSEQ multiplex PCR; in TCRdb, only in-frame clones are kept and a portion is missing. The table lists 120,000 or so clones, 87% of them singletons. In germline, CDR1 is WSHSY, CDR2 SAAADI. V shed 6 bases and J 4 bases; nucleotides not matched to a gene: 8. The CDR3 spans 16 residues. The receptor was derived from a man aged 25 to 40 in good health. Specimen: blood. This chain connects TRBV10-2 to TRBJ2-1, with 11 bases identical to TRBD2. The CDR3 DNA reads as TGCGCCAGCAGCGACCTAGCGGGGGGTAATTACAATGAGCAGTTCTTC. It yields the protein CASSDLAGGNYNEQFF.